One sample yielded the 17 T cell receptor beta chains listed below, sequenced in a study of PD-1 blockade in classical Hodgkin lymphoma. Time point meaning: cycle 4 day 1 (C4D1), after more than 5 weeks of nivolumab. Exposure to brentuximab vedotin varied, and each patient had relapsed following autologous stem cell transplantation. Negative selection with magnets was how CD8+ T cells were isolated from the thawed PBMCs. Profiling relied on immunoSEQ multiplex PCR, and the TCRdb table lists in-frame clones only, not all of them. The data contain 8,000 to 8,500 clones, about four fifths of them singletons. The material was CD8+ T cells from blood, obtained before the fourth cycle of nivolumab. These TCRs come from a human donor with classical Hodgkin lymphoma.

CDR3 sequence reads: CASSTAPGQEAFF. For the CDR3, the DNA is TGTGCCAGTAGCACGGCTCCCGGCCAAGAAGCTTTCTTT. The chain carries TRBV19 and TRBJ1-1; D gene unclear. CDR1 and CDR2 from the germline V gene are LNHDA and SQIVND (reference sequence). V gave up 6 bases and J gave up 8 bases, with 16 bases separating them. CDR3 size: 13 residues.

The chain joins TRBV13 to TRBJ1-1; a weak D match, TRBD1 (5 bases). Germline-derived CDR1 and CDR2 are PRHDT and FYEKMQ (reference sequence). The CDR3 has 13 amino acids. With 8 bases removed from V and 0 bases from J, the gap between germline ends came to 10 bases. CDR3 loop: CASRRGMNTEAFF. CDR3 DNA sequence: TGTGCCAGCCGGAGGGGTATGAACACTGAAGCTTTCTTT.

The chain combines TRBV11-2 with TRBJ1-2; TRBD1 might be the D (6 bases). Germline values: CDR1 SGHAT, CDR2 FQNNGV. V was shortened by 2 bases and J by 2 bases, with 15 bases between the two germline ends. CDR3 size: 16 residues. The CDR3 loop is CASSLFPARGNYGYTF. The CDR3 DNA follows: TGTGCCAGCAGCTTATTTCCTGCGAGGGGGAACTATGGCTACACCTTC.

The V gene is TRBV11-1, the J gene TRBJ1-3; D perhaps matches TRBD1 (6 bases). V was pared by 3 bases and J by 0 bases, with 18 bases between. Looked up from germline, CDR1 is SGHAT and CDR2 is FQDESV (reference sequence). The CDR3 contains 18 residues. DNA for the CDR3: TGTGCCAGCAGCTTGGGGGCGGCCCGATCTTACTCTGGAAACACCATATATTTT. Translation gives CASSLGAARSYSGNTIYF. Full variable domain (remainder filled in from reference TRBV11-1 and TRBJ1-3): EAEVAQSPRYKITEKSQAVAFWCDPISGHATLYWYRQILGQGPELLVQFQDESVVDDSQLPKDRFSAERLKGVDSTLKIQPAELGDSAMYLCASSLGAARSYSGNTIYFGEGSWLTVV.

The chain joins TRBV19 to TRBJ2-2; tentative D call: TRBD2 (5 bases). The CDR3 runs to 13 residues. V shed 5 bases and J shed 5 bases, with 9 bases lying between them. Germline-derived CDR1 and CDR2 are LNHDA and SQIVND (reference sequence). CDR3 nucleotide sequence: TGTGCCAGTAGTCCCGGGATAACCGGGGAGCTGTTTTTT. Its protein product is CASSPGITGELFF.

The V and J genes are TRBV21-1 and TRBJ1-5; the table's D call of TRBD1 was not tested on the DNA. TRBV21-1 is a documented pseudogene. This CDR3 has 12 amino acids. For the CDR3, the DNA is TGTGCCAGCACCACAGGGACGCAGCCCCAGCATTTT. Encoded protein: CASTTGTQPQHF.

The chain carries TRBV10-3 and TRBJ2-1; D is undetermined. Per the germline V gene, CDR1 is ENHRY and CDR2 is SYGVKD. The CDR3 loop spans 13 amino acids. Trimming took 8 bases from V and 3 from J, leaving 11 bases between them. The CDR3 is CAIQTRVYNEQFF. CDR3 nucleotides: TGTGCCATCCAAACCCGGGTCTACAATGAGCAGTTCTTC.

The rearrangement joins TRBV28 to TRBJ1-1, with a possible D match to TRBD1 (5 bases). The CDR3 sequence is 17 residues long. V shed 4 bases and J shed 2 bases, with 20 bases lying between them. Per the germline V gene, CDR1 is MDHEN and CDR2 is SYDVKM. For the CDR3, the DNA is TGTGCCAGCAGTTATCCCAGGGAAAAGGCCTTAAACACTGAAGCTTTCTTT. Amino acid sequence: CASSYPREKALNTEAFF.

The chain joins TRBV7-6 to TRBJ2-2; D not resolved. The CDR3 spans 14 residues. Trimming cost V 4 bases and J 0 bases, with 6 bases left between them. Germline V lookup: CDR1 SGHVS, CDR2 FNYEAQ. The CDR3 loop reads CASSSVPNTGELFF. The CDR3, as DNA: TGTGCCAGCAGCTCGGTACCGAACACCGGGGAGCTGTTTTTT. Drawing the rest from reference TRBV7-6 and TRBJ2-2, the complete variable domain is GAGVSQSPRYKVTKRGQDVALRCDPISGHVSLYWYRQALGQGPEFLTYFNYEAQQDKSGLPNDRFSAERPEGSISTLTIQRTEQRDSAMYRCASSSVPNTGELFFGEGSRLTVL.

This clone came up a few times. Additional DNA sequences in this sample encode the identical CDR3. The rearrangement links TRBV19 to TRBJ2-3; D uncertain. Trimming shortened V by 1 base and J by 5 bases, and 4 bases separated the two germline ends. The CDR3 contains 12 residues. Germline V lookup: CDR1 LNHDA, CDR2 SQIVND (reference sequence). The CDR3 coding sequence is TGTGCCAGTAGTATAGGTGTAGATACGCAGTATTTT. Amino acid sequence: CASSIGVDTQYF.

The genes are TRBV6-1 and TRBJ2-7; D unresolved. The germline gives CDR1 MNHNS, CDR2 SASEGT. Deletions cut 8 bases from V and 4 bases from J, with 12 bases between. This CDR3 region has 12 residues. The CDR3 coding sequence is TGTGCCAGCTTCCGAGGTTCATACGAGCAGTACTTC. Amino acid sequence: CASFRGSYEQYF.

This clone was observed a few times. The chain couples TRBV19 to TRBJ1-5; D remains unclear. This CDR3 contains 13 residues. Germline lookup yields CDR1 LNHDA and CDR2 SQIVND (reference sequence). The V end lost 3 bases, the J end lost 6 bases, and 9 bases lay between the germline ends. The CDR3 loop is CASSIGVSQPQHF. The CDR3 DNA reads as TGTGCCAGTAGTATCGGGGTAAGTCAGCCCCAGCATTTT.

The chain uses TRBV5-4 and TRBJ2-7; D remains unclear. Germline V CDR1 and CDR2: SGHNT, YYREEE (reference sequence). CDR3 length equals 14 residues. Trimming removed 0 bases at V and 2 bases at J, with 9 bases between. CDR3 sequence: CASSLGAETYEQYF. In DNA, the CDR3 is TGTGCCAGCAGCTTGGGGGCAGAAACCTACGAGCAGTACTTC.

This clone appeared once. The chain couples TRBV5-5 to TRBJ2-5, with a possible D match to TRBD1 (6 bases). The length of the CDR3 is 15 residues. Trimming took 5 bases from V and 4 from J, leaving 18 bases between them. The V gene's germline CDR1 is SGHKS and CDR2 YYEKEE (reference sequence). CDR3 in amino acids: CASSSKGVSIETQYF. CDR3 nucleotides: TGTGCCAGCAGTTCCAAGGGGGTCTCTATAGAGACCCAGTACTTC.

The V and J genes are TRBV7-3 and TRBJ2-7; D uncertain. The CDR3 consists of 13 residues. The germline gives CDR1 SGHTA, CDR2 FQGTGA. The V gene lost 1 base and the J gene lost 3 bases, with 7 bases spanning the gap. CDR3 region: CASSLSQNYEQYF. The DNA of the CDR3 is TGTGCCAGCAGCTTAAGCCAGAACTACGAGCAGTACTTC.

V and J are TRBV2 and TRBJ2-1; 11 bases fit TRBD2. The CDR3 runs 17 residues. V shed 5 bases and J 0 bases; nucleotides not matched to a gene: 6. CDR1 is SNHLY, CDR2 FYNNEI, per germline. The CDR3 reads CASSQDSGGVSYNEQFF. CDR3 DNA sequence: TGTGCCAGCAGTCAGGATAGCGGGGGGGTCTCCTACAATGAGCAGTTCTTC.

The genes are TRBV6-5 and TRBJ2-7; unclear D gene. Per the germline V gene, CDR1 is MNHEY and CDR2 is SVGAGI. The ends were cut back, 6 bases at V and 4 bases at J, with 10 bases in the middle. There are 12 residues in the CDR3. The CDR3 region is CASSPDRYEQYF. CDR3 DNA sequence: TGTGCCAGCAGCCCAGATCGGTACGAGCAGTACTTC.